This T cell receptor (beta chain) emerged from a study of radiation and T cells in renal cell carcinoma. About the study: Nephrectomy followed 15 Gy stereotactic body radiation by 4 weeks.

Regarding time point: baseline pretreatment blood. Treatment given: 15 Gy SBRT to primary tumor, nephrectomy 4 weeks later. Radiation-treated patients gave blood at baseline, week 2 and week 4. Data came from immunoSEQ multiplex PCR; TCRdb stores just in-frame clones and leaves some out. The table lists more than 140,000 clones, roughly 85% of them singletons, with roughly 23% in the top ten. This specimen was blood, taken from a patient whose treatment included radiotherapy and nephrectomy. This TCR derives from a woman in her 50s with renal cell carcinoma.

The CDR3 region has the DNA TGCGCCAGCAGCTTGGTTCCAGGGGTAAACAATCAGCCCCAGCATTTT. It yields the protein CASSLVPGVNNQPQHF. The V and J genes are TRBV5-1 and TRBJ1-5; perhaps TRBD1 as D (6 bases). The germline CDR1 and CDR2 sequences are SGHRS and YFSETQ. This CDR3 contains 16 residues. V was trimmed by 0 bases and J by 3 bases, leaving 13 bases between them.